These T cell receptor beta chains were read from a single sample in a study of blood T cell repertoires in COVID-19. Here immunoSEQ multiplex PCR was the method, and the copy in TCRdb shows in-frame clones only, minus some. The sample records more than 70,000 clones, around 89% being singletons. Input material: peripheral blood. The receptors derive from a human donor in a cohort sampled during active COVID-19. Each CDR3 is given with its conserved first and last residue. D genes are given only for firm matches. Clone sizes are given selectively: once, few, many, or a class where the clone is expanded.

CDR3 protein	CDR3 DNA	D gene	V gene	J gene	clone size
CASSSRDRGSTNEKLFF	TGCGCCAGCAGCTCCCGGGACAGGGGTTCAACTAATGAAAAACTGTTTTTT	TRBD1	TRBV5-1	TRBJ1-4	NA
CASTLLGGTDTQYF	TGCGCCAGCACCCTCCTGGGAGGCACAGATACGCAGTATTTT	NA	TRBV5-1	TRBJ2-3	NA
CASSQIPQVAGGSTDTQYF	TGCGCCAGCAGCCAGATTCCCCAGGTAGCGGGGGGGAGCACAGATACGCAGTATTTT	TRBD2	TRBV4-1	TRBJ2-3	NA
CASIRTENTEAFF	TGTGCCAGCATACGAACAGAGAACACTGAAGCTTTCTTT	NA	TRBV28	TRBJ1-1	NA
CASSSGQTNTGELFF	TGTGCCAGCAGTTCCGGACAGACGAACACCGGGGAGCTGTTTTTT	NA	TRBV28	TRBJ2-2	once
CASLPGISGNTIYF	TGTGCTAGCCTCCCGGGAATCTCTGGAAACACCATATATTTT	NA	TRBV12-5	TRBJ1-3	NA
CASSNVQGPQHF	TGTGCCAGCAGTAACGTACAGGGGCCCCAGCATTTT	NA	TRBV6-5	TRBJ1-5	NA
CASSENGNQPQHF	TGTGCCAGCAGTGAGAACGGTAATCAGCCCCAGCATTTT	NA	TRBV6-1	TRBJ1-5	once
CASSPTGGFWGYTF	TGTGCCAGCAGCCCGACAGGGGGCTTTTGGGGCTACACCTTC	TRBD1	TRBV7-2	TRBJ1-2	NA
CASSIADAREVTDTQYF	TGTGCCAGTAGTATAGCGGATGCGAGGGAGGTCACAGATACGCAGTATTTT	NA	TRBV19	TRBJ2-3	NA
CASSWSGNTEAFF	TGTGCCAGCAGTTGGAGTGGGAACACTGAAGCTTTCTTT	NA	TRBV7-2	TRBJ1-1	NA
CASTRDRGIETQYF	TGTGCCAGCACCCGGGACAGGGGGATTGAGACCCAGTACTTC	TRBD1	TRBV2	TRBJ2-5	NA
CAWRQGNSPLHF	TGTGCCTGGAGACAGGGTAATTCACCCCTCCACTTT	NA	TRBV30	TRBJ1-6	NA
CASLHSGTGALPYEQYF	TGTGCCAGCCTACACTCGGGCACAGGGGCATTGCCCTACGAGCAGTACTTC	TRBD1	TRBV11-3	TRBJ2-7	NA
CASSPNTGEETQYF	TGTGCCAGCTCACCAAATACCGGGGAAGAGACCCAGTACTTC	NA	TRBV18	TRBJ2-5	NA
CASSLGLPGRRYSNQPQHF	TGTGCCAGCAGCTTAGGGTTACCAGGTCGCCGCTATAGCAATCAGCCCCAGCATTTT	NA	TRBV11-3	TRBJ1-5	few
CASSLGGQAAYEQYF	TGTGCCAGCAGTTTAGGGGGACAGGCTGCCTACGAGCAGTACTTC	TRBD1	TRBV28	TRBJ2-7	NA
CASSSGIGAGGTNEQFF	TGCGCCAGCAGCTCTGGAATAGGGGCCGGCGGGACCAATGAGCAGTTCTTC	NA	TRBV5-1	TRBJ2-1	NA
CASSFLGLPFNEQFF	TGTGCCAGCAGCTTTTTGGGACTGCCCTTCAATGAGCAGTTCTTC	NA	TRBV7-2	TRBJ2-1	NA
CASSDSPTSGGPTDTQYF	TGTGCCAGCAGTGACTCGCCCACTAGCGGGGGGCCCACAGATACGCAGTATTTT	TRBD2	TRBV6-4	TRBJ2-3	many
CASSFSGGAYEQFF	TGTGCCAGCAGCTTTAGCGGGGGGGCCTATGAGCAGTTCTTC	TRBD2	TRBV7-3	TRBJ2-1	NA
CASSTEATAKNIQYF	TGTGCCAGCAGCACGGAAGCGACAGCCAAAAACATTCAGTACTTC	NA	TRBV5-5	TRBJ2-4	once
CASSLSGNSYNEQFF	TGTGCCAGCAGCTTAAGCGGGAACTCCTACAATGAGCAGTTCTTC	TRBD2	TRBV9	TRBJ2-1	NA
CASKNFNNEQFF	TGTGCCAGCAAAAACTTCAACAATGAGCAGTTCTTC	NA	TRBV27	TRBJ2-1	NA
CASSPHPMDRGHQGYTF	TGTGCCAGCTCACCACACCCAATGGACAGGGGCCATCAAGGCTACACCTTC	TRBD1	TRBV18	TRBJ1-2	NA
CASSARSVGQETQYF	TGTGCCAGCAGCGCGAGGTCTGTCGGGCAAGAGACCCAGTACTTC	NA	TRBV11-2	TRBJ2-5	NA